This note documents a single T cell receptor (beta chain) sequence. Its matching antigen is unknown. This specimen belongs to a study of beta chain features in type 1 diabetes. Study conclusions and caveats: Moderate yet significant TCRB CDR3 shortening was seen in Type 1 diabetes patients in all four CD4+ subsets. Whether TCRB rearrangement is influenced by HLA type went unresolved here.

Germline V CDR1 and CDR2: LGHNA, YNFKEQ. V was trimmed by 0 bases and J by 12 bases, leaving 12 bases between them. CDR3 length: 13 amino acids. The study reverse transcribed the entire isolated RNA, so it sequenced expressed TCRB transcripts. Some clones are missing from TCRdb's copy, which holds only in-frame ones; the method was immunoSEQ multiplex PCR. This sample has over 650,000 clones, with about 14% found just once. It was via CD45RO/CCR7/CD25/CD127/CD95/CD27 that CD4+ naive, central memory, regulatory and stem cell-like memory cells were sorted. Specimen: naive CD4+ T cells from blood. The sequence was obtained from a man aged 18 to 35 with type 1 diabetes. The chain recombines TRBV4-2 with TRBJ2-1, with D tentatively TRBD2 (6 bases). DNA for the CDR3: TGTGCCAGCAGCCAAGATCCCGACGGGGGGCAGTTCTTC. Its protein is CASSQDPDGGQFF.